Following are 10 T cell receptor beta chains from one sample sequenced in a study of graft-versus-host responses after intestinal transplantation. The table came from immunoSEQ multiplex PCR; TCRdb's copy has only in-frame clones and leaves some out. The repertoire consists of 84,000 or so clones, with roughly 80% occurring once and the leading ten covering approximately 0.88%. Their target antigens are unknown. The sequences come from unstimulated CD4+ T cells sorted from spleen or lymph node cells, collected before intestinal transplant. The receptors stem from a human donor who received an intestinal transplant.

The chain combines TRBV9 with TRBJ2-2; 12 bases match TRBD2. There are 16 residues in the CDR3. Germline CDR1 and CDR2: SGDLS and YYNGEE. The trim removed 3 bases at V and 6 bases at J, leaving 6 bases unmatched. The CDR3, as DNA: TGTGCCAGCAGCGATCTAGCGGGAGGGCCCTCCGGGGAGCTGTTTTTT. It is translated as CASSDLAGGPSGELFF.

The chain is built from TRBV5-4 and TRBJ1-2, with TRBD1 identical over 9 bases. The germline V gene encodes CDR1 SGHNT and CDR2 YYREEE (reference sequence). This CDR3 is 15 amino acids long. The ends lost 1 base at V and 8 bases at J; junction bases unmatched: 9. The CDR3 DNA reads TGTGCCAGCAGCTTGTCGTTACAGGGGGCTCGCGGCTACACCTTC. Translating it yields CASSLSLQGARGYTF.

The gene calls are TRBV4-1 and TRBJ1-1; D gene unclear. Per germline, CDR1 MGHRA and CDR2 YSYEKL. V was cut by 1 base and J by 1 base, with 7 bases left in between. The CDR3 is 14 amino acids. The CDR3 DNA is TGCGCCAGCAGCCAAGGCCGGGAGAACACTGAAGCTTTCTTT. This translates into CASSQGRENTEAFF.

The genes are TRBV4-1 and TRBJ2-5, with TRBD2 matching over 9 bases. Trimming removed 4 bases from V and 4 bases from J; junction bases left unmatched: 4. The CDR3 length is 14 residues. Germline CDR1 MGHRA, CDR2 YSYEKL. The CDR3 DNA is TGCGCCAGCAGCCTAGCGGGGGCCCGAGAGACCCAGTACTTC. Translating it yields CASSLAGARETQYF.

The V and J genes are TRBV28 and TRBJ2-7; D is ambiguous. The CDR3 loop spans 12 amino acids. Looked up from germline, CDR1 is MDHEN and CDR2 is SYDVKM. The V and J ends lost 2 bases and 2 bases respectively, with 4 bases between them. As DNA, the CDR3 is TGTGCCAGCAGTTTAGTCGCCTACGAGCAGTACTTC. Protein sequence: CASSLVAYEQYF.

In DNA form, the CDR3 reads TGTGCCAGCAGCTTAAGGGGTGATGAAGGCTACACCTTC. Its translation is CASSLRGDEGYTF. The chain couples TRBV11-2 to TRBJ1-2; D perhaps matches TRBD1 (5 bases). V was cut by 2 bases and J by 8 bases, with 12 bases left in between. Germline CDR1 and CDR2: SGHAT and FQNNGV. The CDR3 has 13 residues.

This clone came up a few times. The chain recombines TRBV2 with TRBJ2-1; 7 nucleotides match TRBD1. Germline V gene lookup returns CDR1 SNHLY and CDR2 FYNNEI. The CDR3 is made up of 15 amino acids. Germline trimming cut 5 bases from V and 2 bases from J; bases unmatched to any gene: 6. CDR3 sequence (DNA): TGTGCCAGCAGTCCCAGGACAGGACCCTACAATGAGCAGTTCTTC. It specifies CASSPRTGPYNEQFF.

The gene calls are TRBV15 and TRBJ2-5, with D maybe TRBD1 (6 bases). V was pared by 0 bases and J by 5 bases, with 7 bases between. CDR1 and CDR2 from the germline V gene are LNHNV and YYDKDF (reference sequence). The CDR3 covers 13 residues. The CDR3 region is CATSRDRGETQYF. DNA for the CDR3: TGTGCCACCAGCAGAGACAGGGGCGAGACCCAGTACTTC.

The chain employs TRBV11-2 and TRBJ2-3; D possibly corresponds to TRBD1 (5 bases). This CDR3 has 15 amino acids. The ends were cut back, 7 bases at V and 0 bases at J, with 14 bases in the middle. Germline V lookup: CDR1 SGHAT, CDR2 FQNNGV. The CDR3 DNA sequence: TGTGCCAGCACCTCCAGGGTCATTAGCACAGATACGCAGTATTTT. It translates to CASTSRVISTDTQYF. The entire variable domain, with the rest obtained from reference TRBV11-2 and TRBJ2-3, is as follows: EAGVAQSPRYKIIEKRQSVAFWCNPISGHATLYWYQQILGQGPKLLIQFQNNGVVDDSQLPKDRFSAERLKGVDSTLKIQPAKLEDSAVYLCASTSRVISTDTQYFGPGTRLTVL.

The rearrangement joins TRBV29-1 to TRBJ2-3; TRBD2 matches at 10 bases. The V gene end was trimmed by 0 bases and the J gene end by 2 bases; junction bases not matched to a gene: 8. Germline V gene data show CDR1 as SQVTM and CDR2 as ANQGSEA. This CDR3 is built from 17 residues. The CDR3 DNA follows: TGCAGCGTTGAAGATCCAGCTAGCGGGGGCCTCACAGATACGCAGTATTTT. It codes for CSVEDPASGGLTDTQYF.